The 8 T cell receptor beta chains given below trace back to one sample, sequenced in a study of shared clonotypes between healthy human individuals. Only CD45RO-negative cells positively selected for CCR7 counted as naive CD8 cells, so terminally differentiated effector memory CD45RA+ cells were excluded. TCRdb's table, derived via immunoSEQ multiplex PCR, lists solely in-frame clones and lacks some. The table lists around 1.9 million clones, about 93% of them singletons, with more than 1.5% in the top ten. The sample taken for sequencing was naive CD8+ T cells from PBMCs. Every receptor here comes from a young man in good health. Some clones in this sample may be carry-over from other donors' samples.

V and J are TRBV7-9 and TRBJ1-5; D perhaps matches TRBD1 (6 bases). Germline V gene data show CDR1 as SEHNR and CDR2 as FQNEAQ (reference sequence). The CDR3 loop spans 14 amino acids. Between the trimmed V and J ends, which lost 4 bases and 7 bases, there was a span of 14 bases. The CDR3 region has the DNA TGTGCCAGCAGCTATGGGGGGCCCGGGCAGCCCCAGCATTTT. It codes for CASSYGGPGQPQHF.

The V call is TRBV7-9, the J call TRBJ2-1; TRBD2 matches 8 bases. The junction had 13 bases not matched to a gene; V was cut back by 5 bases and J by 7 bases. The CDR3 length is 16 residues. In germline, CDR1 is SEHNR, CDR2 FQNEAQ (reference sequence). This CDR3 is CASSPAGAGGGNEQFF. DNA for the CDR3: TGTGCCAGCAGCCCCGCGGGGGCTGGCGGGGGGAATGAGCAGTTCTTC.

This chain uses TRBV7-9 with TRBJ1-3; D call uncertain. Germline V gives CDR1 SEHNR, CDR2 FQNEAQ (reference sequence). V was trimmed by 0 bases and J by 0 bases, leaving 9 bases between them. The CDR3 is 16 residues long. The CDR3: CASSLAAASSGNTIYF. The CDR3 DNA reads TGTGCCAGCAGCTTAGCGGCCGCGAGCTCTGGAAACACCATATATTTT.

The chain combines TRBV2 with TRBJ2-7, with D unresolved. Looked up from germline, CDR1 is SNHLY and CDR2 is FYNNEI. With 3 bases removed from V and 1 base from J, the gap between germline ends came to 7 bases. The CDR3 contains 13 residues. The CDR3: CASSDSESYEQYF. The CDR3 nucleotides are TGTGCCAGCAGTGATTCAGAATCCTACGAGCAGTACTTC.

This clone was counted once. The V call is TRBV15, the J call TRBJ2-1; TRBD1 aligns across 9 bases. The CDR3 is 15 amino acids. The germline V gene has CDR1 LNHNV and CDR2 YYDKDF (reference sequence). V gave up 5 bases and J gave up 5 bases; unmatched junction bases: 7. The CDR3 DNA follows: TGTGCCACCAGCGGCGACAGGGGGGGCCACAATGAGCAGTTCTTC. This gives the protein CATSGDRGGHNEQFF.

The chain uses TRBV7-9 and TRBJ2-5; TRBD2 matches 15 bases. Unmatched junction bases numbered 10, after V lost 3 bases and J lost 5 bases. CDR3 length equals 18 residues. Per the germline V gene, CDR1 is SEHNR and CDR2 is FQNEAQ (reference sequence). The CDR3 here is CASSFPRTSGRVGETQYF. CDR3 DNA sequence: TGTGCCAGCAGCTTTCCCCGGACTAGCGGGAGGGTCGGGGAGACCCAGTACTTC.

The chain links TRBV7-8 to TRBJ2-7; possibly TRBD1 for D (5 bases). Germline V lookup: CDR1 SGHVS, CDR2 FQNEAQ. The CDR3 runs 17 residues. V was trimmed by 3 bases and J by 1 base, leaving 19 bases between them. The CDR3 sequence: CASSLLIWQGPSYEQYF. CDR3 coding DNA: TGTGCCAGCAGCTTGTTAATTTGGCAGGGCCCTTCCTACGAGCAGTACTTC.

J is TRBJ2-1 and V is TRBV28; the D gene is possibly TRBD2 (5 bases). The CDR3 runs 15 residues. The V gene's germline CDR1 is MDHEN and CDR2 SYDVKM. V dropped 6 bases and J dropped 8 bases, with 20 bases sitting between them. The CDR3 spells CASRPTRDQTDEQFF. Written as DNA, the CDR3 is TGTGCCAGCAGACCCACTAGAGACCAGACGGATGAGCAGTTCTTC.